These 9 T cell receptor beta chains were all obtained from the same sample, sequenced in a study of radiotherapy plus CTLA-4 blockade in lung cancer. Clones were read by immunoSEQ multiplex PCR, and TCRdb kept only the in-frame ones, dropping some. The sample contains tens of thousands of clones, over 75% of which appear only once. The sample was peripheral blood, taken from a patient treated with radiotherapy plus ipilimumab. The receptor set was obtained from a human donor with non-small cell lung cancer who had a complete response to radiotherapy plus ipilimumab.

The chain couples TRBV4-1 to TRBJ2-2, with 11 bases aligning to TRBD2. The trim removed 2 bases at V and 1 base at J, leaving 3 bases unmatched. CDR1 is MGHRA and CDR2 is YSYEKL in the germline V gene. The CDR3 covers 17 residues. CDR3 DNA sequence: TGCGCCAGCAGCCAACTGGGACTAGCGGAGAACACCGGGGAGCTGTTTTTT. Its protein product is CASSQLGLAENTGELFF.

The chain combines TRBV7-2 with TRBJ2-5, with 10 bases lining up with TRBD1. The V gene end was trimmed by 5 bases and the J gene end by 3 bases; junction bases not matched to a gene: 3. The CDR3 length is 14 residues. The V gene's germline CDR1 is SGHTA and CDR2 FQGNSA. The CDR3 region has the DNA TGTGCCAGCAGCCGGGACAGGGGCGAAGAGACCCAGTACTTC. Protein sequence: CASSRDRGEETQYF.

CDR3 nucleotides: TGCGCCAGCAGCCCAGGACAGGGGAAGGACGAGCAGTACTTC. Translated, it gives CASSPGQGKDEQYF. V gene TRBV5-1 combines with J gene TRBJ2-7; TRBD1 matches 9 bases. The germline gives CDR1 SGHRS, CDR2 YFSETQ. The CDR3 loop spans 14 amino acids. Trimming at V came to 4 bases and at J to 5 bases, leaving 7 bases not matched to a gene.

CDR3 residues: CAISGSSGSSETQYF. The CDR3 DNA sequence: TGTGCCATCAGTGGTTCCAGCGGGAGTTCCGAGACCCAGTACTTC. The rearrangement uses TRBV10-3 and TRBJ2-5; TRBD2 aligns across 8 bases. The CDR3 runs to 15 residues. Trimming took 4 bases from V and 5 from J; bases not matched to a gene: 9. Germline CDR1 ENHRY, CDR2 SYGVKD.

The chain carries TRBV5-4 and TRBJ2-5; 9 nucleotides match TRBD2. The V gene's germline CDR1 is SGHNT and CDR2 YYREEE (reference sequence). V dropped 0 bases and J dropped 5; count of bases not matched to a gene: 5. The CDR3 runs to 15 residues. The CDR3 coding sequence is TGTGCCAGCAGCTTGGTTGGCGGGGGGGCCGAGACCCAGTACTTC. This gives the protein CASSLVGGGAETQYF. The full variable domain, completed using reference TRBV5-4 and TRBJ2-5, is ETGVTQSPTHLIKTRGQQVTLRCSSQSGHNTVSWYQQALGQGPQFIFQYYREEENGRGNFPPRFSGLQFPNYSSELNVNALELDDSALYLCASSLVGGGAETQYFGPGTRLLVL.

V gene TRBV5-6 combines with J gene TRBJ1-3, with D possibly being TRBD1 (5 bases). Germline V gene data show CDR1 as SGHDT and CDR2 as YYEEEE. Deletions cut 5 bases from V and 3 bases from J, with 9 bases between. This CDR3 comprises 13 residues. CDR3 nucleotide sequence: TGTGCCAGCAGTCACGGGGGTGGAAACACCATATATTTT. It is translated as CASSHGGGNTIYF.

This chain links TRBV7-9 with TRBJ1-1; TRBD1 matches 7 bases. The CDR3 extends over 16 amino acids. Losses at the gene ends were 5 bases for V and 5 bases for J; bases not matched to a gene: 14. Germline values: CDR1 SEHNR, CDR2 FQNEAQ (reference sequence). The DNA of the CDR3 is TGTGCCAGCAGCCTTACAGGGGAGTCCAGGAAGACTGAAGCTTTCTTT. It yields the protein CASSLTGESRKTEAFF.

The rearrangement links TRBV5-6 to TRBJ1-1; D unclear. V lost 2 bases and J lost 5, with 4 bases in between. CDR1 SGHDT and CDR2 YYEEEE come from the germline V gene. This CDR3 comprises 11 residues. In DNA form, the CDR3 reads TGTGCCAGCAGCTTCCATACTGAAGCTTTCTTT. This codes for CASSFHTEAFF.

The rearrangement uses TRBV30 and TRBJ1-6; no definite D call. This CDR3 comprises 14 residues. V was shortened by 2 bases and J by 9 bases, with 14 bases between the two germline ends. The germline gives CDR1 GTSNPN, CDR2 SVGIG (reference sequence). CDR3: CAWSPGGPGSPLHF. The CDR3 region has the DNA TGTGCCTGGAGTCCAGGTGGGCCCGGTTCACCCCTCCACTTT.